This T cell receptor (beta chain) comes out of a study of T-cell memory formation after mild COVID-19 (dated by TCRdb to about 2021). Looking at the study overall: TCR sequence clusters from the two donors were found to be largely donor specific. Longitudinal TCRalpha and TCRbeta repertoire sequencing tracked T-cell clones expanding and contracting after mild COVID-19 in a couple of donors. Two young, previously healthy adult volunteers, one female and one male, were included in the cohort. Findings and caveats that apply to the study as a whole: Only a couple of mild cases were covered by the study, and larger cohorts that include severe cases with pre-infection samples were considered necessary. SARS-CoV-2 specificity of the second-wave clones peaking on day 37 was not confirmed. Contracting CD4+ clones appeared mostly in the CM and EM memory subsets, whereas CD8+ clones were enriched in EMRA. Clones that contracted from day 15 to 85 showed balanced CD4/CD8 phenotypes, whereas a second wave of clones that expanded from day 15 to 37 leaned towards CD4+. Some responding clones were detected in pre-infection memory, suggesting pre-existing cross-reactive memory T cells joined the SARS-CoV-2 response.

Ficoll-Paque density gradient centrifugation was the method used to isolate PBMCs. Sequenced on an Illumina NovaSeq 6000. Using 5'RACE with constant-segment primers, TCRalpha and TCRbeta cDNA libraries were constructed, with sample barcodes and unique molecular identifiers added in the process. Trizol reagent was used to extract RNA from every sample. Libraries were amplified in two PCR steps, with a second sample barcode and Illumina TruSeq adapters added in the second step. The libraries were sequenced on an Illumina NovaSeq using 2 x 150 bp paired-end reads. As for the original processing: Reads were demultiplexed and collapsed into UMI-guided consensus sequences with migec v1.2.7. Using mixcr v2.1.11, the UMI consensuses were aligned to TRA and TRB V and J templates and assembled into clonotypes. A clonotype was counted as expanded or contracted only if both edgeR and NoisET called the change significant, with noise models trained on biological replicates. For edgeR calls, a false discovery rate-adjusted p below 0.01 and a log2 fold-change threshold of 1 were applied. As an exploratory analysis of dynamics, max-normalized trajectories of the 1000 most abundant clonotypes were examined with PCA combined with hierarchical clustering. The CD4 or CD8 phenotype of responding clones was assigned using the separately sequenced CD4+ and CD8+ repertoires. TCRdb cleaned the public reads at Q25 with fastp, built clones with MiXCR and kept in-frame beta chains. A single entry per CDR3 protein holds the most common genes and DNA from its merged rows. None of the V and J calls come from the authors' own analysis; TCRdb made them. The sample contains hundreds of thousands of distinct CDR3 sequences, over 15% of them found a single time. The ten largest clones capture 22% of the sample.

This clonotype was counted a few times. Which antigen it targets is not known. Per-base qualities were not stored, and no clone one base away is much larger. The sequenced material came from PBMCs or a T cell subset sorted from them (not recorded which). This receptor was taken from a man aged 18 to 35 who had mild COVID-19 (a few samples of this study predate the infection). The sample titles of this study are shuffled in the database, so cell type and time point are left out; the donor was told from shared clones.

The CDR3 is CASRTAANEKLFF. The DNA sequence reads TGCGCCAGCAGAACTGCAGCTAATGAAAAACTGTTTTTT. The receptor chain draws on TRBV5-1 and TRBJ1-4; there is no confident call for the D gene. Trimming takes 5 bases from V and 3 bases from J, and the germline ends sit 8 bases apart. The CDR1 and CDR2 encoded by the germline V gene are SGHRS and YFSETQ. The CDR3 holds 13 amino acids from the cysteine to the phenylalanine. The DNA shown is the 39-base CDR3, in frame from base 1.